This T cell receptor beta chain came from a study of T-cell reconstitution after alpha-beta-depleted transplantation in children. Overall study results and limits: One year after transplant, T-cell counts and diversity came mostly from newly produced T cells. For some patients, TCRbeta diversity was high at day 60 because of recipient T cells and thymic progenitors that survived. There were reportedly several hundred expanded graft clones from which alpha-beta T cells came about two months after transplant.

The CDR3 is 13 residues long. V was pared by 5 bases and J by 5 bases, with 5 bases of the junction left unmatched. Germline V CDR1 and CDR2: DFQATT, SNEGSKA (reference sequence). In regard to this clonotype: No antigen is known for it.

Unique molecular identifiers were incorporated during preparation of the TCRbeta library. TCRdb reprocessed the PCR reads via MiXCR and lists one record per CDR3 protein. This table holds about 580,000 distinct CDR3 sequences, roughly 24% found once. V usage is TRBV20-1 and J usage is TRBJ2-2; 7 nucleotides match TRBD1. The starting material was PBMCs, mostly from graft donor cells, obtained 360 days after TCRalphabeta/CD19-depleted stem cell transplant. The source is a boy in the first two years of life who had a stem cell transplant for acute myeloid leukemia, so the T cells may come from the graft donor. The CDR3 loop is CSADRVKTGELFF. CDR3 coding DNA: TGCAGTGCTGACAGGGTAAAGACCGGGGAGCTGTTTTTT.